Included here is one TCR beta chain sequence, with context. These data are taken from a study of blood T cell repertoires in COVID-19. Method: immunoSEQ multiplex PCR; TCRdb's copy keeps in-frame clones and lacks some. The sample includes about 62,000 clones, around four fifths seen only once; the top ten take roughly 20%. Sequences were obtained from peripheral blood. This sequence originates from a woman of 80 years or more with active or convalescent COVID-19.

The CDR3 loop reads CASSQRGRQPQHF. CDR3 DNA sequence: TGTGCCAGCAGCCAGCGGGGACGTCAGCCCCAGCATTTT. The chain uses TRBV6-5 and TRBJ1-5; D might be TRBD1 (5 bases). This CDR3 has 13 amino acids. Germline values: CDR1 MNHEY, CDR2 SVGAGI. Trimming took off 6 bases at V and 6 bases at J, with 12 bases between the two ends.